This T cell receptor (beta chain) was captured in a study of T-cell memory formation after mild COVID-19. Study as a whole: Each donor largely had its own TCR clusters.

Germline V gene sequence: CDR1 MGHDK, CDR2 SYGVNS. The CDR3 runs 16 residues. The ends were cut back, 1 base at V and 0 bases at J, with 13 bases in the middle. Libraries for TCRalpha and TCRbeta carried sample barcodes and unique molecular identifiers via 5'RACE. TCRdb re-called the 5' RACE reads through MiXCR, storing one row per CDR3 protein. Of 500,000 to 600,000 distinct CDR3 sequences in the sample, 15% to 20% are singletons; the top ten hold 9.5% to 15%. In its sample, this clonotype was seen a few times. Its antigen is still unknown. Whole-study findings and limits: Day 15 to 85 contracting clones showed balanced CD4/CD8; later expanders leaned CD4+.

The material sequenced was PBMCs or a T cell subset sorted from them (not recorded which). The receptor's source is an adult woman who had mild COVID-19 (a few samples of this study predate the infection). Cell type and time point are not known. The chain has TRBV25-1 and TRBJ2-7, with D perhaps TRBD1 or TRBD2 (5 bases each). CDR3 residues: CASSEWGTTSSYEQYF. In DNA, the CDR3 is TGTGCCAGCAGTGAATGGGGCACAACTAGCTCCTACGAGCAGTACTTC.